A single sample gave rise to the 2 T cell receptor beta chains below, sequenced in a study of cytomegalovirus exposure and HLA in healthy donors. The primer mix had 60 Vbeta and 13 Jbeta primers. Repertoires were generated with immunoSEQ multiplex PCR, while TCRdb's copy carries only in-frame clones and drops some. The profile covers 150,000 or so clones, with roughly 9.8% appearing a single time and under 2% taken by the ten largest. The sequenced sample was PBMCs. These receptors came from a man aged 50-59 years in good health and CMV-seronegative.

The V call is TRBV13, the J call TRBJ2-1, with TRBD1 matching 12 bases. This CDR3 comprises 15 residues. Per germline, CDR1 PRHDT and CDR2 FYEKMQ (reference sequence). Trimming cost V 4 bases and J 5 bases; bases outside gene matches: 3. The CDR3 region is CASSSGQGAHNEQFF. The DNA for the CDR3 is TGTGCCAGCAGCTCGGGACAGGGGGCCCACAATGAGCAGTTCTTC.

The chain joins TRBV6-6 to TRBJ1-5; TRBD1 matches at 7 bases. With 4 bases clipped from V and 5 bases from J, the junction kept 2 bases outside the gene matches. This CDR3 spans 13 amino acids. CDR1 MNHNY and CDR2 SVGAGI come from the germline V gene (reference sequence). The CDR3, as DNA: TGTGCCAGCAGTTCAGGACAGGATCAGCCCCAGCATTTT. Its translation is CASSSGQDQPQHF.